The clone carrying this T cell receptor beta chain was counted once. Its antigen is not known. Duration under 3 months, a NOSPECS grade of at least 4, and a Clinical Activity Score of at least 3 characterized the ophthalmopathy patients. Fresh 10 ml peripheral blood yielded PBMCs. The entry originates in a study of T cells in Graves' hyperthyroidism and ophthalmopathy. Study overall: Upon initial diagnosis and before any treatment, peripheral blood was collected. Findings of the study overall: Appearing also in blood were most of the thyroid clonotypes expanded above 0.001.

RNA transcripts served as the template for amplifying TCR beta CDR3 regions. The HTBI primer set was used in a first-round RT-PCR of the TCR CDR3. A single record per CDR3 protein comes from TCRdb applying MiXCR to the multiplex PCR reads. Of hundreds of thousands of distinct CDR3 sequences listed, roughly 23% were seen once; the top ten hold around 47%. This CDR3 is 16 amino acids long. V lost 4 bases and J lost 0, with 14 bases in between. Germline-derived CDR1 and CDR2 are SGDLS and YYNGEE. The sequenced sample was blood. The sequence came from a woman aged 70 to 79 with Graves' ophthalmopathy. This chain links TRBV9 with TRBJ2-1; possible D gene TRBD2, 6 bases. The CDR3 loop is CASSRRGSLSYNEQFF. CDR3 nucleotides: TGTGCCAGCAGCAGGAGGGGAAGCCTCTCCTACAATGAGCAGTTCTTC.